What follows are 26 T cell receptor beta chains derived from one specimen sequenced in a study of blood T cell repertoires in COVID-19. Repertoires were generated with immunoSEQ multiplex PCR, while TCRdb's copy carries only in-frame clones and drops some. The sample carries about 150,000 clones, about 90% recorded once. The sample was peripheral blood. Receptor source: a man in his fifties with acute or convalescent COVID-19.

This chain links TRBV4-3 with TRBJ1-2; D is undetermined. This CDR3 spans 13 amino acids. Germline assignment: CDR1 LGHNA and CDR2 YSLEER. V was trimmed by 5 bases and J by 8 bases, leaving 15 bases between them. The CDR3 DNA reads TGCGCCAGCAGCGTAAACGTAGAGAGGGGCTACACCTTC. It translates to CASSVNVERGYTF.

This rearrangement joins TRBV24-1 to TRBJ2-2; D is possibly TRBD1 (6 bases). The CDR3 totals 13 residues. V was shortened by 10 bases and J by 6 bases, with 14 bases between the two germline ends. Germline V gene data show CDR1 as KGHDR and CDR2 as SFDVKD. The DNA of the CDR3 is TGTGCCACAGGGAGAGGGGGTCCCGGGGAGCTGTTTTTT. Its protein is CATGRGGPGELFF.

To note about this clone: Other DNA sequences of this sample code for an identical CDR3. This rearrangement joins TRBV30 to TRBJ1-1; TRBD1 might be the D (6 bases). V dropped 0 bases and J dropped 2 bases, with 7 bases sitting between them. There are 13 residues in the CDR3. Germline CDR1 is GTSNPN and CDR2 is SVGIG (reference sequence). The DNA of the CDR3 is TGTGCCTGGAGTGTACAGGGAAACACTGAAGCTTTCTTT. Its translation is CAWSVQGNTEAFF.

This clone was recorded only once. The V and J genes are TRBV9 and TRBJ2-3; 7 nucleotides line up with TRBD1. The CDR3 runs to 16 residues. V trimming: 0 bases; J trimming: 4 bases; junction bases outside the gene matches: 8. CDR1 and CDR2 from the germline V gene are SGDLS and YYNGEE. The CDR3 protein is CASSVVGGAPSDTQYF. CDR3 bases: TGTGCCAGCAGCGTAGTAGGGGGCGCCCCCTCAGATACGCAGTATTTT.

The chain recombines TRBV28 with TRBJ2-3; D may be TRBD2 (6 bases). CDR1 and CDR2 (germline): MDHEN, SYDVKM. The CDR3 spans 10 residues. The CDR3 is CVAGGDTQYF. CDR3 nucleotides: TGTGTCGCCGGAGGGGATACGCAGTATTTT.

The chain has TRBV19 and TRBJ1-1; TRBD1 matches 7 bases. This CDR3 is built from 17 residues. CDR1 and CDR2 (germline): LNHDA, SQIVND (reference sequence). Trimming took 2 bases from V and 1 from J; bases not matched to a gene: 10. CDR3 sequence (DNA): TGTGCCAGTAGTATATTGGGGGACAGCCTCGGGAACACTGAAGCTTTCTTT. This gives the protein CASSILGDSLGNTEAFF.

V is TRBV29-1 and J is TRBJ2-3; 7 bases are shared with TRBD2. The CDR3 is 15 residues long. Germline assignment: CDR1 SQVTM and CDR2 ANQGSEA. V was clipped by 7 bases and J by 2 bases; unmatched bases: 12. The CDR3 sequence is CSATKGLPNTDTQYF. As DNA, the CDR3 is TGCAGCGCAACTAAGGGACTACCGAACACAGATACGCAGTATTTT.

This clone has just one count. The rearrangement uses TRBV10-3 and TRBJ2-5; 7 nucleotides line up with TRBD2. V shed 8 bases, J shed 1 base, and the junction held 4 bases outside the gene matches. The CDR3 length is 13 residues. CDR1 and CDR2 (germline): ENHRY, SYGVKD. In nucleotides, the CDR3 is TGTGCCATCGGACGCGGGGGCCAAGAGACCCAGTACTTC. Translated: CAIGRGGQETQYF.

This sequence joins TRBV30 and TRBJ1-2; D gene unclear. The CDR3 contains 15 residues. The germline V gene has CDR1 GTSNPN and CDR2 SVGIG (reference sequence). The V gene lost 4 bases and the J gene lost 8 bases, with 23 bases spanning the gap. As DNA, the CDR3 is TGTGCCTGGACCCTCCGGGGTAATGCCGGCGGGGGCTACACCTTC. Protein: CAWTLRGNAGGGYTF.

The CDR3 loop is CASSLSTGSNQPQHF. CDR3 coding DNA: TGCGCCAGCAGCTTGTCAACGGGGAGCAATCAGCCCCAGCATTTT. The chain carries TRBV5-1 and TRBJ1-5; D is ambiguous. The CDR3 consists of 15 residues. Trimming left V 1 base short and J 1 base short, with 9 bases between. CDR1 and CDR2 (germline): SGHRS, YFSETQ. Full variable domain (rest looked up from reference TRBV5-1 and TRBJ1-5): KAGVTQTPRYLIKTRGQQVTLSCSPISGHRSVSWYQQTPGQGLQFLFEYFSETQRNKGNFPGRFSGRQFSNSRSEMNVSTLELGDSALYLCASSLSTGSNQPQHFGDGTRLSIL.

This chain connects TRBV4-3 to TRBJ2-1; 9 bases align to TRBD2. The germline V gene encodes CDR1 LGHNA and CDR2 YSLEER. CDR3 length: 15 amino acids. After removal of 6 bases from V and 7 bases from J, the junction contained 10 bases not matched to a gene. This CDR3 reads CASRGAGGKGNEQFF. CDR3 sequence (DNA): TGCGCCAGCAGAGGCGCGGGGGGGAAGGGGAATGAGCAGTTCTTC.

The rearrangement joins TRBV24-1 to TRBJ2-1; TRBD1 is a possible D gene (6 bases). This CDR3 region has 15 residues. Deletions cut 0 bases from V and 5 bases from J, with 10 bases between. Germline V gives CDR1 KGHDR, CDR2 SFDVKD. CDR3 in amino acids: CATSDLQGPHNEQFF. In DNA, the CDR3 is TGTGCCACCAGTGATTTGCAGGGGCCTCACAATGAGCAGTTCTTC.

In DNA, the CDR3 is TGTGCCAGCAGCGGGCTGACAGGCCAAAATTCACCCCTCCACTTT. It is translated as CASSGLTGQNSPLHF. The chain joins TRBV9 to TRBJ1-6, with TRBD1 as a possible D gene (6 bases). CDR3 length equals 15 residues. V lost 3 bases to trimming and J lost 7 bases, with 14 bases between them. Per germline, CDR1 SGDLS and CDR2 YYNGEE.

The gene calls are TRBV6-6 and TRBJ2-1; 7 bases fit TRBD2. The CDR3 consists of 16 residues. The V and J ends lost 6 bases and 9 bases, in that order; junction bases with no gene match: 17. Germline loops: CDR1 MNHNY, CDR2 SVGAGI (reference sequence). CDR3 loop: CASSHSVAGLSGEQFF. The CDR3 DNA follows: TGTGCCAGCAGCCACTCAGTAGCGGGCTTAAGCGGTGAGCAGTTCTTC.

The gene calls are TRBV6-1 and TRBJ1-5; tentative D call: TRBD1 (6 bases). The germline V gene encodes CDR1 MNHNS and CDR2 SASEGT. The CDR3 sequence is 14 residues long. V was shortened by 2 bases and J by 6 bases, with 11 bases between the two germline ends. The CDR3 DNA sequence: TGTGCCAGCAGTGAATGGGGGGGCGGTCAGCCCCAGCATTTT. It codes for CASSEWGGGQPQHF.

The gene calls are TRBV28 and TRBJ1-2; possibly TRBD1 for D (6 bases). The CDR3 consists of 14 residues. Germline V CDR1 and CDR2: MDHEN, SYDVKM. The germline V and J ends were trimmed by 7 bases and 4 bases, with 16 bases remaining between them. CDR3 nucleotides: TGTGCCAGCAACCAGCGGGACAAAGTCTATGGCTACACCTTC. This codes for CASNQRDKVYGYTF.

In its sample, this clone was seen once. The chain employs TRBV28 and TRBJ2-5; the match to TRBD1 covers 12 bases. Germline values: CDR1 MDHEN, CDR2 SYDVKM. This CDR3 is built from 15 residues. V lost 10 bases, J lost 1 base, and 7 bases stayed unmatched. CDR3: CATRGQGASQETQYF. CDR3 DNA sequence: TGTGCCACCAGGGGACAGGGGGCTAGCCAAGAGACCCAGTACTTC.

This chain uses TRBV9 with TRBJ1-1, with D perhaps TRBD1 (6 bases). Germline CDR1 SGDLS, CDR2 YYNGEE. CDR3 length equals 14 residues. Trimming took 4 bases from V and 4 from J, leaving 14 bases between them. CDR3 in DNA: TGTGCCAGCAGCCACTTCGGACAGAGCACTGAAGCTTTCTTT. This translates into CASSHFGQSTEAFF.

V is TRBV29-1 and J is TRBJ1-4, with D perhaps matching TRBD1 (5 bases). Germline CDR1 reads SQVTM; CDR2 reads ANQGSEA. The CDR3 is made up of 13 amino acids. V was cut by 6 bases and J by 1 base, with 9 bases left in between. Written as DNA, the CDR3 is TGCAGCGTCGGGGGGGGAACTAATGAAAAACTGTTTTTT. It encodes CSVGGGTNEKLFF. The full variable domain, completed using reference TRBV29-1 and TRBJ1-4, is SAVISQKPSRDICQRGTSLTIQCQVDSQVTMMFWYRQQPGQSLTLIATANQGSEATYESGFVIDKFPISRPNLTFSTLTVSNMSPEDSSIYLCSVGGGTNEKLFFGSGTQLSVL.

The J gene is TRBJ1-3, the V gene TRBV6-5; no clear D. V was pared by 8 bases and J by 0 bases, with 5 bases between. There are 12 residues in the CDR3. Germline V gene data show CDR1 as MNHEY and CDR2 as SVGAGI. The CDR3: CASGSSGNTIYF. The DNA for the CDR3 is TGTGCCAGCGGGAGCTCTGGAAACACCATATATTTT.

V gene TRBV28 combines with J gene TRBJ1-5; maybe TRBD1 (6 bases). This CDR3 has 14 residues. Germline lookup yields CDR1 MDHEN and CDR2 SYDVKM. V lost 2 bases and J lost 7, with 12 bases in between. This chain's CDR3 is CASSLGQLGQPQHF. The DNA for the CDR3 is TGTGCCAGCAGTTTAGGACAGCTCGGACAGCCCCAGCATTTT. Drawing the rest from reference TRBV28 and TRBJ1-5, the complete variable domain is DVKVTQSSRYLVKRTGEKVFLECVQDMDHENMFWYRQDPGLGLRLIYFSYDVKMKEKGDIPEGYSVSREKKERFSLILESASTNQTSMYLCASSLGQLGQPQHFGDGTRLSIL.

This clone was picked up one time. This chain uses TRBV29-1 with TRBJ2-1, with 9 nucleotides matching TRBD2. The CDR3 totals 17 residues. Germline V gives CDR1 SQVTM, CDR2 ANQGSEA. The J segment lost 0 bases and the V segment lost 1 base, leaving 7 bases of the junction unmatched. CDR3 protein: CSVEGLAGTASYNEQFF. The CDR3 nucleotides read TGCAGCGTTGAAGGGCTAGCGGGAACCGCCTCCTACAATGAGCAGTTCTTC.

This sequence joins TRBV9 and TRBJ2-2; a possible D gene is TRBD2 (5 bases). Between the trimmed V and J ends, which lost 6 bases and 4 bases, there was a span of 10 bases. Germline values: CDR1 SGDLS, CDR2 YYNGEE. This CDR3 has 13 residues. CDR3 protein: CASTGWGTGELFF. CDR3 in DNA: TGTGCCAGCACGGGGTGGGGCACCGGGGAGCTGTTTTTT.

The J gene is TRBJ1-2, the V gene TRBV5-5; TRBD1 matches 8 bases. The CDR3 has 15 residues. The J segment lost 2 bases and the V segment lost 5 bases, leaving 8 bases of the junction unmatched. Per germline, CDR1 SGHKS and CDR2 YYEKEE (reference sequence). The CDR3 loop reads CASREGTGWNYGYTF. As DNA, the CDR3 is TGTGCCAGCAGAGAAGGGACAGGCTGGAACTATGGCTACACCTTC.

The chain uses TRBV4-1 and TRBJ1-5; the D gene is possibly TRBD1 (6 bases). Trimming cost V 1 base and J 4 bases, with 8 bases left between them. Germline assignment: CDR1 MGHRA and CDR2 YSYEKL. The CDR3 is 14 residues long. CDR3 sequence (DNA): TGCGCCAGCAGCCAAGGACAGGCGAATCAGCCCCAGCATTTT. Protein sequence: CASSQGQANQPQHF.

The rearrangement uses TRBV10-3 and TRBJ2-1, with TRBD1 matching 9 bases. With 4 bases clipped from V and 0 bases from J, the junction kept 1 base outside the gene matches. Looked up from germline, CDR1 is ENHRY and CDR2 is SYGVKD. There are 15 residues in the CDR3. The DNA for the CDR3 is TGTGCCATCAGTGCGACAGGGGGCTCCTACAATGAGCAGTTCTTC. This sequence encodes CAISATGGSYNEQFF.